This T cell receptor beta chain is drawn from a study of blood T cell repertoires in COVID-19. This clone was seen only once. Germline assignment: CDR1 MNHEY and CDR2 SVGAGI. V was cut by 6 bases and J by 2 bases, with 15 bases left in between. The length of the CDR3 is 15 residues. Original processing notes: Researchers report that nucleated cell counts were estimated from reference gene primer amplification. The method was immunoSEQ multiplex PCR; TCRdb's version includes in-frame clones alone and lacks a portion of them. That table furnishes V, J and clone size, whereas the DNA furnished D and trimming. The profile shows around 100,000 clones, approximately 84% of them singletons.

The rearrangement uses TRBV6-5 and TRBJ2-3, with D possibly TRBD1 on 5 matching bases. This sequence was found in a human donor in a cohort sampled during active COVID-19. What was sequenced was peripheral blood. The CDR3 DNA follows: TGTGCCAGCAGAGGATCCGGACACCCCACAGATACGCAGTATTTT. Residues: CASRGSGHPTDTQYF.